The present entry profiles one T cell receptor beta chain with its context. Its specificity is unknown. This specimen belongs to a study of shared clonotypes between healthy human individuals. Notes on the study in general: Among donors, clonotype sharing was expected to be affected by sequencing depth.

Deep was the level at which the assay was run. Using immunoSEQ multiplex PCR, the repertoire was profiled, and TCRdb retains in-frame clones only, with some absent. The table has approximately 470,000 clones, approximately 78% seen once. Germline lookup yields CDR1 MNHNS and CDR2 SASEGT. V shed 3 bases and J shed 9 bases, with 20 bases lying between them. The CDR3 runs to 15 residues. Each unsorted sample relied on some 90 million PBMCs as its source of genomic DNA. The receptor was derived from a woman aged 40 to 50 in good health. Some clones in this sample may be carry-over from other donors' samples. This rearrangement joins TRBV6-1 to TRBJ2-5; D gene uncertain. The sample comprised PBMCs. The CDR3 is CASSDAVAQRRSQYF. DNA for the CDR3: TGTGCCAGCAGTGATGCCGTCGCTCAGAGGCGGTCCCAGTACTTC.